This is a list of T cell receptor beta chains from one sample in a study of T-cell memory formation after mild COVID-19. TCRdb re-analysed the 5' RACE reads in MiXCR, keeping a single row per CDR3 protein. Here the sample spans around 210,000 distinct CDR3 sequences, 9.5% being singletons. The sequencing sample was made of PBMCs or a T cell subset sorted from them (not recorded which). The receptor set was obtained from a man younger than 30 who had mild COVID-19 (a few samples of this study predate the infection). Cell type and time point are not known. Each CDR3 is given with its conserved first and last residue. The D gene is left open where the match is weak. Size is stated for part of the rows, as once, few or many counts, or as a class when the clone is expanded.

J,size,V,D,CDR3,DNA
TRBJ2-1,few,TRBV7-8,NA,CASSPYGRESYNEQFF,TGTGCCAGCAGCCCCTACGGCAGGGAGAGTTACAATGAGCAGTTCTTC
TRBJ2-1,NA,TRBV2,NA,CASSEYSQGEQFF,TGTGCCAGCAGTGAGTACTCGCAGGGTGAGCAGTTCTTC
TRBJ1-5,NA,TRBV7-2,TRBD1,CASSQTGDGNQPQHF,TGTGCCAGCAGCCAGACAGGGGATGGCAATCAGCCCCAGCATTTT
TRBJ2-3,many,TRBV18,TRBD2,CASSPLRGGSTDTQYF,TGTGCCAGCTCACCACTGCGGGGGGGTTCCACAGATACGCAGTATTTT
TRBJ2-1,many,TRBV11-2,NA,CASSFGRQQFF,TGTGCCAGCAGTTTCGGACGTCAGCAGTTCTTC
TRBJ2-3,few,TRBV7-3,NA,CASSLNGGSTSIQDTQYF,TGTGCCAGCAGCTTAAATGGGGGCTCGACGTCCATCCAAGATACGCAGTATTTT
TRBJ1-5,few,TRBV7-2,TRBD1,CASSLAGQLNQPQHF,TGTGCCAGCAGCTTAGCGGGACAGTTAAATCAGCCCCAGCATTTT
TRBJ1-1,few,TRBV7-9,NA,CASSLVVSHNTEAFF,TGTGCCAGCAGCTTAGTGGTCAGTCATAACACTGAAGCTTTCTTT
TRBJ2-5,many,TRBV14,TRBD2,CASSPLGLAGQTQYF,TGTGCCAGCAGCCCACTTGGACTAGCAGGACAGACCCAGTACTTC
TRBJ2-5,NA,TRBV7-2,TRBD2,CASSRTGLGAGETQYF,TGTGCCAGCAGCCGGACGGGACTAGGGGCCGGAGAGACCCAGTACTTC
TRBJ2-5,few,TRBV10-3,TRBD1,CAIRATGGRETQYF,TGTGCCATCAGAGCGACAGGGGGCAGAGAGACCCAGTACTTC
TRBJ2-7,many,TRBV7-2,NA,CASSPGNSYEQYF,TGTGCCAGCAGCCCCGGGAATTCCTACGAGCAGTACTTC
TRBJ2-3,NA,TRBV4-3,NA,CASSSTPGQATDTQYF,TGCGCCAGCAGCTCTACCCCGGGACAAGCCACAGATACGCAGTATTTT
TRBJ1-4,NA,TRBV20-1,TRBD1,CSAPDRGVEKLFF,TGCAGTGCACCGGACAGGGGTGTTGAAAAACTGTTTTTT
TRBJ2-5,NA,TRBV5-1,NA,CASSLAWNSYQETQYF,TGCGCCAGCAGCTTGGCGTGGAATTCTTACCAAGAGACCCAGTACTTC
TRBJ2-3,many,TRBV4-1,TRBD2,CASSQGVAGGETQYF,TGCGCCAGCAGCCAGGGTGTAGCGGGGGGTGAAACGCAGTATTTT
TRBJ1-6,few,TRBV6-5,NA,CASSYSRGRASSPLHF,TGTGCCAGCAGTTACTCCCGCGGCAGGGCGAGTTCACCCCTCCACTTT
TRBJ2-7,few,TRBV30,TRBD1,CAWSALAAGTVSYEQYF,TGTGCCTGGAGTGCCCTGGCGGCCGGGACAGTCTCCTACGAGCAGTACTTC
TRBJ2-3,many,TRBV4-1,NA,CASSQGGTTDTQYF,TGCGCCAGCAGCCAAGGAGGGACCACAGATACGCAGTATTTT
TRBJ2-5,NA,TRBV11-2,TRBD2,CASSLGGLAGGPTIRLQETQYF,TGTGCCAGCAGCTTAGGCGGACTAGCGGGGGGGCCAACCATCCGCCTCCAAGAGACCCAGTACTTC
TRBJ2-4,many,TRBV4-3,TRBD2,CASSRRAGGRDIQYF,TGCGCCAGCAGCCGACGAGCGGGGGGTCGGGACATTCAGTACTTC
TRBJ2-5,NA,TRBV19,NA,CASKGEVAEETQYF,TGTGCCAGTAAGGGCGAGGTGGCCGAAGAGACCCAGTACTTC
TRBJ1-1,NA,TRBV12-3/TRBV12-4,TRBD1,CASSPWGQGVLEAFF,TGTGCCAGCAGTCCCTGGGGACAGGGGGTCCTGGAAGCTTTCTTT
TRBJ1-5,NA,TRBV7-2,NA,CASSLALYQPQHF,TGTGCCAGCAGCTTAGCCCTATATCAGCCCCAGCATTTT
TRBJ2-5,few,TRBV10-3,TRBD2,CAIRGGPQETQYF,TGTGCCATTCGGGGGGGACCTCAAGAGACCCAGTACTTC
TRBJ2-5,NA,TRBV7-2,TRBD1,CASSPRQGKETQYF,TGTGCCAGCAGCCCTCGACAGGGTAAAGAGACCCAGTACTTC
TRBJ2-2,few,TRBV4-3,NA,CASSRRRGTGELFF,TGCGCCAGCAGCCGGCGGCGGGGAACCGGGGAGCTGTTTTTT
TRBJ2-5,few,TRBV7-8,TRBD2,CASSPSGAGGRETQYF,TGTGCCAGCAGCCCTAGCGGGGCGGGGGGGAGAGAGACCCAGTACTTC
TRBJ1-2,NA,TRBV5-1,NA,CASSLAPGRADGYTF,TGCGCCAGCAGCTTGGCCCCAGGCAGGGCCGATGGCTACACCTTC
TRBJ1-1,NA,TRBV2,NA,CASSEALVQWTEAFF,TGTGCCAGCAGTGAAGCGCTTGTTCAGTGGACTGAAGCTTTCTTT
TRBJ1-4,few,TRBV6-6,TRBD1,CASSFPGTGDEKLFF,TGTGCCAGCAGTTTCCCCGGGACAGGGGATGAAAAACTGTTTTTT
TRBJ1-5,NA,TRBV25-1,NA,CASSDLRSGSNQPQHF,TGTGCCAGCAGTGATCTCAGGTCCGGTAGCAATCAGCCCCAGCATTTT
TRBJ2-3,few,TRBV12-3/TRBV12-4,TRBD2,CASSPQGGGFDTQYF,TGTGCCAGCAGTCCCCAGGGCGGGGGTTTTGATACGCAGTATTTT
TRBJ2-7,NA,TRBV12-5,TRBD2,CASGSRVAGAYEQYF,TGTGCTAGTGGTTCCCGTGTAGCGGGGGCCTACGAGCAGTACTTC
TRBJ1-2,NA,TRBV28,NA,CASSGGGYTF,TGTGCCAGCAGTGGGGGAGGCTACACCTTC
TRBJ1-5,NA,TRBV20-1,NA,CSAVPGRMNQPQHF,TGCAGTGCCGTCCCGGGACGCATGAATCAGCCCCAGCATTTT
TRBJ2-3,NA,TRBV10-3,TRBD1,CAISESGQGLDTQYF,TGTGCCATCAGTGAATCAGGACAGGGCCTGGATACGCAGTATTTT
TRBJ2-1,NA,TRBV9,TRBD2,CASSVASSGGSGHNEQFF,TGTGCCAGCAGCGTAGCCTCTAGCGGGGGAAGCGGCCACAATGAGCAGTTCTTC
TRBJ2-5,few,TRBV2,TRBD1,CASTPGGFVETQYF,TGTGCCAGCACCCCAGGGGGATTTGTGGAGACCCAGTACTTC
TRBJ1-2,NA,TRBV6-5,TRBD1,CASSCLTTGDPQCYGYTF,TGTGCCAGCAGTTGCCTTACAACAGGGGACCCACAGTGCTATGGCTACACCTTC
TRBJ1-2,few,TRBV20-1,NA,CSARDDSEFYTF,TGCAGTGCTAGAGACGACTCGGAGTTCTACACCTTC
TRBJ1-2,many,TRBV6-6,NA,CASSRSYGYTF,TGTGCCAGCAGCCGGAGCTATGGCTACACCTTC
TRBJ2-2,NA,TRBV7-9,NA,CASSRNVRGTGELFF,TGTGCCAGCAGCAGAAACGTCAGGGGCACCGGGGAGCTGTTTTTT
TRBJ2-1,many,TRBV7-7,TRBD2,CASSSSSGGNEQFF,TGTGCTAGCAGCTCGTCTAGCGGGGGTAATGAGCAGTTCTTC
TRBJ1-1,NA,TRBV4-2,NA,CASSQDAFKAFF,TGTGCCAGCAGCCAAGACGCTTTCAAAGCTTTCTTT
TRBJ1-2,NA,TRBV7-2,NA,CASSPHNANYGYTF,TGTGCCAGCAGCCCACACAACGCGAACTATGGCTACACCTTC
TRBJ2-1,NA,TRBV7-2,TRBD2,CASSWGLAGGPSSF,TGTGCCAGCAGCTGGGGACTAGCGGGGGGGCCTTCGTCCTTC